The TCR beta chain under discussion was sequenced for a study of post-analysis software for immune sequencing data. CDR3 length: 15 amino acids. V was clipped by 0 bases and J by 3 bases; unmatched bases: 5. Per germline, CDR1 MNHNY and CDR2 SVGAGI (reference sequence). TCR beta cDNA libraries included unique molecular identifiers. MiXCR, run by TCRdb on the PCR reads, gives a single entry per CDR3 protein. The table includes 800,000 to 950,000 distinct CDR3 sequences, around 50% detected once. Comment on this clonotype: Its specificity is not known.

Study conclusions and caveats: Compared with controls, patients had more of about 5 TRBV segments, including TRBV5-6, TRBV5-1 and TRBV20-1.

The sequence derives from a girl aged 5-17 years with multiple sclerosis. The rearrangement joins TRBV6-6 to TRBJ2-7; 7 nucleotides line up with TRBD1. What was sequenced was blood. The CDR3, as DNA: TGTGCCAGCAGTTACTCGAGGGGGCCGAGCTACGAGCAGTACTTC. This codes for CASSYSRGPSYEQYF.